This note documents a single T cell receptor beta chain sequence. Enrollment of patients from Seattle took place during active infection, with longitudinal follow-up. This record belongs to a study of blood T cell repertoires in COVID-19. The wider study: The United States, Italy and Spain provided the acute and convalescent COVID-19 samples. PBMCs, B-cell-depleted T cells, or T cells provided the cDNA or gDNA that made up the material.

Germline lookup yields CDR1 MNHEY and CDR2 SMNVEV (reference sequence). The CDR3 contains 19 residues. V was pared by 4 bases and J by 4 bases, with 23 bases between. Authors' data handling: Reference gene primer amplification in the assay estimated nucleated cell counts. Libraries were prepared by immunoSEQ multiplex PCR; TCRdb keeps only in-frame clonotypes and omits some of them. V, J and clone size are taken as reported in that table, and D and trimming were inferred from the DNA itself. Of a few hundred thousand clones listed, roughly 89% were seen once; the top ten hold 0.75% to 0.85%. The clonotype comes from a man aged 18 to 35 with COVID-19, enrolled during active disease. The chain uses TRBV27 and TRBJ2-6; D is undetermined. Sequencing was done on a sample of peripheral blood. This CDR3 is CASSSYPSVRVTGANVLTF. In DNA form, the CDR3 reads TGTGCCAGCAGTTCCTACCCCTCAGTTCGGGTTACCGGGGCCAACGTCCTGACTTTC.